This T cell receptor (beta chain) is drawn from a study of shared clonotypes between healthy human individuals. The naive CD8 fraction comprised CD45RO-negative cells positively selected for CCR7 and excluded terminally differentiated effector memory CD45RA+ cells. The method was immunoSEQ multiplex PCR; TCRdb's version includes in-frame clones alone and lacks a portion of them. Of roughly 770,000 clones in the sample, approximately 96% were seen once. CDR3 size: 12 residues. Germline V lookup: CDR1 SGHVS, CDR2 FNYEAQ. Specimen: naive CD8+ T cells sorted from blood. The source is a young man in good health. V usage is TRBV7-6 and J usage is TRBJ2-5; no clear D. The DNA end lines up better with TRBJ2-7; the J call may be wrong. CDR3 region: CASAYSSYEQYF. Written as DNA, the CDR3 is TGTGCCAGCGCCTATTCCTCCTACGAGCAGTACTTC.